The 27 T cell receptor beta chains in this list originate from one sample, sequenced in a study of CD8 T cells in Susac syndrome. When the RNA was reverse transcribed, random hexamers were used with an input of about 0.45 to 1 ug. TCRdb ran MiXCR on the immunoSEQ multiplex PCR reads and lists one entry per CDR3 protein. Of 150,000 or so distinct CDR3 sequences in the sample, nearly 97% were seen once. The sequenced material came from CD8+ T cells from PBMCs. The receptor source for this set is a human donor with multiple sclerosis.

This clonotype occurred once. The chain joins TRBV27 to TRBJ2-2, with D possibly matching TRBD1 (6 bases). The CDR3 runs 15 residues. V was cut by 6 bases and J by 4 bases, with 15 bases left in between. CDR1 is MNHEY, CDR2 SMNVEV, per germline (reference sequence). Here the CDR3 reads CASSPADRPTGELFF. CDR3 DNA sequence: TGTGCCAGCAGCCCAGCCGACAGGCCCACCGGGGAGCTGTTTTTT.

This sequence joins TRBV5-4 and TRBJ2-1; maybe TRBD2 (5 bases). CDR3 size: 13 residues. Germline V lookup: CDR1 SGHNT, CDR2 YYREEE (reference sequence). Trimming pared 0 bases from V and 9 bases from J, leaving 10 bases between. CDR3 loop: CASSLELVGEQFF. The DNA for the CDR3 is TGTGCCAGCAGCTTGGAACTAGTCGGTGAGCAGTTCTTC. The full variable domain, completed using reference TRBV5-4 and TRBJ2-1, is ETGVTQSPTHLIKTRGQQVTLRCSSQSGHNTVSWYQQALGQGPQFIFQYYREEENGRGNFPPRFSGLQFPNYSSELNVNALELDDSALYLCASSLELVGEQFFGPGTRLTVL.

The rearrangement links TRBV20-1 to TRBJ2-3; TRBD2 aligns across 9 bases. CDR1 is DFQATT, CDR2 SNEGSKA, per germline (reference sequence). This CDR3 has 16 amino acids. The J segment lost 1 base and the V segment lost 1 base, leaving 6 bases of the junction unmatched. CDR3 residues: CSARGIAGVRTDTQYF. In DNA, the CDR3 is TGCAGTGCTAGAGGGATAGCGGGGGTGCGCACAGATACGCAGTATTTT.

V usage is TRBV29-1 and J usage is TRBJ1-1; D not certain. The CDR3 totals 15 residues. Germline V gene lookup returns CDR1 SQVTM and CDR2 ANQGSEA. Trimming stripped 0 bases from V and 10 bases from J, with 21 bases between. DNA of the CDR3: TGCAGCGTTGAAGACGCGATTCCGGAGGGCCTAGGAGCTTTCTTT. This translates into CSVEDAIPEGLGAFF. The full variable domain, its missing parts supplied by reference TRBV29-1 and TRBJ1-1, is SAVISQKPSRDICQRGTSLTIQCQVDSQVTMMFWYRQQPGQSLTLIATANQGSEATYESGFVIDKFPISRPNLTFSTLTVSNMSPEDSSIYLCSVEDAIPEGLGAFFGQGTRLTVV.

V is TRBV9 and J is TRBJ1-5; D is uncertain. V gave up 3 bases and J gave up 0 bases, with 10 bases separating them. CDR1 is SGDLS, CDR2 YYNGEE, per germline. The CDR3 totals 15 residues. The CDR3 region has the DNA TGTGCCAGCAGCGAGGGCAGTTATAGCAATCAGCCCCAGCATTTT. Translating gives CASSEGSYSNQPQHF.

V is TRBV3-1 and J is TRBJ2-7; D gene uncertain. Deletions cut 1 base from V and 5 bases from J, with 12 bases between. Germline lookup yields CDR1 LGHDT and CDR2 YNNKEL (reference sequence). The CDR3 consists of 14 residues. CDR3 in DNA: TGTGCCAGCAGCCAAGTGAAGGGTTTGAACGAGCAGTACTTC. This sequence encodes CASSQVKGLNEQYF.

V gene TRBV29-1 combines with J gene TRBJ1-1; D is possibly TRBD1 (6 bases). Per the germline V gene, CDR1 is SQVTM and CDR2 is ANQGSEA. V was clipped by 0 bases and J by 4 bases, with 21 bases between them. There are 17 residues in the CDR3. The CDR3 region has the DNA TGCAGCGTTGAAGATTCGGCAGGGGAGAAGTTTGGCACTGAAGCTTTCTTT. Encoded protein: CSVEDSAGEKFGTEAFF.

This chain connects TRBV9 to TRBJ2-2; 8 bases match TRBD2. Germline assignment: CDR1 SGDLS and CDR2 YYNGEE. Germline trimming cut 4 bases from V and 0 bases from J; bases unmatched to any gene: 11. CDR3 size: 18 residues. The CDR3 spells CASSPGGGHGANTGELFF. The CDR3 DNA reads TGTGCCAGCAGCCCGGGAGGGGGACACGGCGCGAACACCGGGGAGCTGTTTTTT. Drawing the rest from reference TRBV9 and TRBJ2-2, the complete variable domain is DSGVTQTPKHLITATGQRVTLRCSPRSGDLSVYWYQQSLDQGLQFLIQYYNGEERAKGNILERFSAQQFPDLHSELNLSSLELGDSALYFCASSPGGGHGANTGELFFGEGSRLTVL.

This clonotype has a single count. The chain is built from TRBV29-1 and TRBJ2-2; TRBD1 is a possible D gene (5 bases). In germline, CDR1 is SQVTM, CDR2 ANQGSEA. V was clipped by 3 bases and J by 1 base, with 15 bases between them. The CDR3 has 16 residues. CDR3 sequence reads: CSVESDKGRNTGELFF. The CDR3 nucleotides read TGCAGCGTTGAGTCCGACAAGGGGCGGAACACCGGGGAGCTGTTTTTT.

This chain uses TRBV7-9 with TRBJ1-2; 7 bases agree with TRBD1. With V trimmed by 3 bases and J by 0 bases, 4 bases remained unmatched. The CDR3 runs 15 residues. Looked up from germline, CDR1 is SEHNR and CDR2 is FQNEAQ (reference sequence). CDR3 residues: CASSFGTAANYGYTF. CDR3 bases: TGTGCCAGCAGCTTTGGGACAGCAGCTAACTATGGCTACACCTTC.

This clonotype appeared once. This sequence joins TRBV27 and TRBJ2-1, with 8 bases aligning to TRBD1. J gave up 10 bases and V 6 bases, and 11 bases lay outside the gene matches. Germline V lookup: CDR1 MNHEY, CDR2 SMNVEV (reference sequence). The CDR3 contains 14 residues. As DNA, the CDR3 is TGTGCCAGCAGACCCGGACAGGGAGTCGGGGAGCAGTTCTTC. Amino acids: CASRPGQGVGEQFF.

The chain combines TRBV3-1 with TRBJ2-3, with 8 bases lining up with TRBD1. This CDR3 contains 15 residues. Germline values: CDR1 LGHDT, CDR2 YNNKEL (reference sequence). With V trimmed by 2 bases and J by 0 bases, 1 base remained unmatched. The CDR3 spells CASSQQGASTDTQYF. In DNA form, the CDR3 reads TGTGCCAGCAGCCAACAGGGGGCCAGCACAGATACGCAGTATTTT.

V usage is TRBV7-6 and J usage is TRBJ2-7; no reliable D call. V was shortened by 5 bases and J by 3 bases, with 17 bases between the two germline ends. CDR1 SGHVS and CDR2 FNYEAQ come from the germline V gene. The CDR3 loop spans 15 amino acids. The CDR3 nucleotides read TGTGCCAGCAGCCCATCCCTGGGCGAGCTCTACGAGCAGTACGTC. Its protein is CASSPSLGELYEQYV.

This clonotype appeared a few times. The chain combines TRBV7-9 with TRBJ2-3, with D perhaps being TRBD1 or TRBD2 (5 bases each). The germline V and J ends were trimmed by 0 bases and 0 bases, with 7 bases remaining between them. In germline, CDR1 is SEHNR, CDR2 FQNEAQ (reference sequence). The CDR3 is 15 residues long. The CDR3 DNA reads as TGTGCCAGCAGCTTAGCGGGGGAGAGCACAGATACGCAGTATTTT. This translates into CASSLAGESTDTQYF.

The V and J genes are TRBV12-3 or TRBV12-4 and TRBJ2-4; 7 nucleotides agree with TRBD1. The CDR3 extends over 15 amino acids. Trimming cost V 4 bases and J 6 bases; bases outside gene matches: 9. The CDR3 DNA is TGTGCCAGCAGTTCTCCCGTCCGGGACAGAAACATTCAGTACTTC. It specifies CASSSPVRDRNIQYF.

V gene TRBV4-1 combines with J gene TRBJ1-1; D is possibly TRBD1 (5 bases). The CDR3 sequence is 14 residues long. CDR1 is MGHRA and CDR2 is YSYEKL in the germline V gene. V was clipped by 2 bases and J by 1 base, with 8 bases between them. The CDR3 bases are TGCGCCAGCAGCCAAACTGGACAGAACACTGAAGCTTTCTTT. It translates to CASSQTGQNTEAFF.

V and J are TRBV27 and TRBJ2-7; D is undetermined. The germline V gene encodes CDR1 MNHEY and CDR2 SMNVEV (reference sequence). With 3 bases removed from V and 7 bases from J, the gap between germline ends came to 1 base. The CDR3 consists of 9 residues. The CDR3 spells CASSLEQYV. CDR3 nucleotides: TGTGCCAGCAGTTTGGAGCAGTACGTC.

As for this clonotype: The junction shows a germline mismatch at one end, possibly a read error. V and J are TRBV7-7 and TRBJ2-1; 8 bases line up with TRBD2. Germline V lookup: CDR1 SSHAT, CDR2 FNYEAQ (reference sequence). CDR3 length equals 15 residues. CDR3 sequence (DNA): TGTGCTAGCAGCCCGACTAGCGCCCCTCTATATGAGCAGTTCTTC. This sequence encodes CASSPTSAPLYEQFF.

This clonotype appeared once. CDR3 nucleotide sequence: TGCAGCTGTTGGACCGGATGGGACACTGAAGCTTTCTTT. Its translation: CSCWTGWDTEAFF. The V gene is TRBV29-1, the J gene TRBJ1-1; no clear D. Germline V gene data show CDR1 as SQVTM and CDR2 as ANQGSEA. CDR3 length equals 13 residues. The V gene lost 8 bases and the J gene lost 3 bases, with 16 bases spanning the gap.

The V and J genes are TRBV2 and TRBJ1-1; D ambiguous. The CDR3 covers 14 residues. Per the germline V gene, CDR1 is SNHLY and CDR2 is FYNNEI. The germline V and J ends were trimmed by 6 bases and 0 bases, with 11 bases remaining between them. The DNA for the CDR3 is TGTGCCAGCAGGGCGGATGACTTGAACACTGAAGCTTTCTTT. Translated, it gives CASRADDLNTEAFF.

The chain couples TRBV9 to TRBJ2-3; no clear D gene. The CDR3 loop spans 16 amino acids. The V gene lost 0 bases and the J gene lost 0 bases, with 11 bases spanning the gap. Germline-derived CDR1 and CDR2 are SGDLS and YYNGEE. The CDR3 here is CASSVGTLQSTDTQYF. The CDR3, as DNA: TGTGCCAGCAGCGTAGGGACCCTACAGAGCACAGATACGCAGTATTTT.

Here the CDR3 reads CASTIPVARHEQYV. Here the CDR3 DNA reads TGTGCCAGTACGATACCGGTGGCAAGGCACGAGCAGTACGTC. This chain connects TRBV19 to TRBJ2-7, with D unresolved. V lost 7 bases and J lost 5, with 18 bases in between. This CDR3 region has 14 residues. The V gene's germline CDR1 is LNHDA and CDR2 SQIVND (reference sequence).

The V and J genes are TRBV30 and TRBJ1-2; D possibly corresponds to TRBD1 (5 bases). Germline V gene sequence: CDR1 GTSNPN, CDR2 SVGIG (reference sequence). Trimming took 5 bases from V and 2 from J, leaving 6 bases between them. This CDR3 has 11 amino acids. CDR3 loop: CAWGANYGYTF. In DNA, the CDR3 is TGTGCCTGGGGGGCGAACTATGGCTACACCTTC.

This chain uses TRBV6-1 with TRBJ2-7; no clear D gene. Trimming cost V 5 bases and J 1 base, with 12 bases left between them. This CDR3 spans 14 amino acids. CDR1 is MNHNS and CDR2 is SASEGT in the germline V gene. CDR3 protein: CASSREAQSYEQYF. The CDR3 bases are TGTGCCAGCAGTAGGGAAGCCCAGTCCTACGAGCAGTACTTC.

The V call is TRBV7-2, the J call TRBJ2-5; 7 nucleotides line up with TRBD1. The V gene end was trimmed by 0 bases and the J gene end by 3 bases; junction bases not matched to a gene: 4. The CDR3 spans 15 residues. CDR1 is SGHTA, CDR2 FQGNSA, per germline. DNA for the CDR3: TGTGCCAGCAGCTTAGCGTGGCAGGGGGAAGAGACCCAGTACTTC. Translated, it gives CASSLAWQGEETQYF.

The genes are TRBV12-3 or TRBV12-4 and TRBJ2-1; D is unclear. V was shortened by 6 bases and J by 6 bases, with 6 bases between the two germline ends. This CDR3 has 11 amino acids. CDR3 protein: CASSHVNEQFF. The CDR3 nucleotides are TGTGCCAGCAGCCATGTCAATGAGCAGTTCTTC.

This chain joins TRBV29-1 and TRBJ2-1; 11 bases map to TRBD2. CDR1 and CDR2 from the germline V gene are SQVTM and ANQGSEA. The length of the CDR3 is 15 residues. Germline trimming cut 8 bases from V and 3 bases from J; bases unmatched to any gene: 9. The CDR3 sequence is CSCEGLAGGYNEQFF. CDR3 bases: TGCAGCTGCGAAGGGCTAGCGGGGGGCTACAATGAGCAGTTCTTC.